This T cell receptor beta chain came from a study of human T cells and chemical hapten exposure. Background on the study: Skin of the upper inner arm, around 2 cm by around 2 cm, received 2% DPC for sensitization.

Individual cDNA molecules (in the library) carried attached unique molecular identifiers. TCRdb called the RACE reads again in MiXCR, with one record for every CDR3 protein. Of 150,000 to 200,000 distinct CDR3 sequences listed, 25% to 30% are singletons. CDR1 and CDR2 from the germline V gene are SGHRS and YFSETQ. The CDR3 runs to 12 residues. Deletions cut 0 bases from V and 6 bases from J, with 7 bases between. Time point reported: patch test 3, about 24 weeks after DPC sensitization. Treatment reported: therapeutic diphenylcyclopropenone sensitization with weekly scalp DPC. Alopecia patients between 18 and 70 years old and suitable for DPC were used as donors. Study conclusions and caveats: It was expanded TCRs that formed significantly more large CDR3 similarity clusters than controls did.

This clonotype was counted a few times. Its antigen is still unknown. The chain is built from TRBV5-1 and TRBJ2-7; D uncertain. This sample comprised whole blood, obtained in connection with sensitization to the hapten diphenylcyclopropenone (DPC). This TCR was recovered from a woman aged 18-29 years with alopecia areata. Some clones in this sample may be carry-over from other donors' samples. CDR3 sequence: CASSLGGREQYF. Written as DNA, the CDR3 is TGCGCCAGCAGCTTGGGAGGACGCGAGCAGTACTTC.